Following are 7 T cell receptor beta chains from one sample sequenced in a study of shared clonotypes between healthy human individuals. Sequencing used immunoSEQ multiplex PCR; TCRdb keeps in-frame clones, though not all of them. The table records some 2,500,000 clones, approximately 94% of them present only once. The source material was naive CD4+ T cells from PBMCs. Documented subset: CD45RA+ positively selected. The source is a man aged 18-30 years in good health. Some clones in this sample may be carry-over from other donors' samples.

This chain joins TRBV28 and TRBJ2-7, with 8 positions matching TRBD2. Germline trimming cut 4 bases from V and 1 base from J; bases unmatched to any gene: 9. Germline V lookup: CDR1 MDHEN, CDR2 SYDVKM. This CDR3 spans 16 amino acids. CDR3 nucleotides: TGTGCCAGCAGTTCCGGGGGGGGATACAGATCCTACGAGCAGTACTTC. Translating it yields CASSSGGGYRSYEQYF.

The rearrangement joins TRBV9 to TRBJ2-3; TRBD2 aligns across 12 bases. CDR3 length: 17 residues. Per germline, CDR1 SGDLS and CDR2 YYNGEE. V was pared by 0 bases and J by 5 bases, with 7 bases of the junction left unmatched. The CDR3 sequence is CASSVGTSGTPQDTQYF. CDR3 bases: TGTGCCAGCAGCGTAGGGACTAGCGGGACCCCCCAAGATACGCAGTATTTT.

V is TRBV5-6 and J is TRBJ1-2; D is ambiguous. The CDR3 totals 14 residues. Germline CDR1 SGHDT, CDR2 YYEEEE. Trimming took 0 bases from V and 8 from J, leaving 14 bases between them. CDR3 amino acids: CASSLVGWLEGYTF. The DNA of the CDR3 is TGTGCCAGCAGCTTGGTTGGGTGGCTAGAGGGCTACACCTTC.

Only one count was recorded for this clone. The V call is TRBV4-2, the J call TRBJ2-1, with 8 bases lining up with TRBD2. The V gene end was trimmed by 3 bases and the J gene end by 0 bases; junction bases not matched to a gene: 4. This CDR3 region has 16 residues. Germline V lookup: CDR1 LGHNA, CDR2 YNFKEQ. The CDR3 sequence is CASSHSGTSSYNEQFF. The CDR3 DNA follows: TGTGCCAGCAGCCATAGCGGGACCAGCTCCTACAATGAGCAGTTCTTC.

V usage is TRBV18 and J usage is TRBJ2-2; 11 bases align to TRBD2. Trimming at V came to 3 bases and at J to 6 bases, leaving 21 bases not matched to a gene. Germline CDR1 reads KGHSH; CDR2 reads LQKENI. The CDR3 is 21 amino acids. The CDR3 loop is CASSPPASSGRWFGHPGELFF. Written as DNA, the CDR3 is TGTGCCAGCTCACCGCCGGCGTCTAGCGGGAGGTGGTTCGGTCACCCCGGGGAGCTGTTTTTT.

This rearrangement joins TRBV6-1 to TRBJ1-1; 8 nucleotides align to TRBD1. The V and J ends lost 7 bases and 1 base, in that order; junction bases with no gene match: 5. The CDR3 spans 14 residues. The germline gives CDR1 MNHNS, CDR2 SASEGT. The CDR3 nucleotides are TGTGCCAGCACTAAAGGACAGGGGAACACTGAAGCTTTCTTT. Protein product: CASTKGQGNTEAFF.

V is TRBV5-4 and J is TRBJ2-1; D tentatively reads TRBD1 or TRBD2 (5 bases each). Germline V gene sequence: CDR1 SGHNT, CDR2 YYREEE (reference sequence). The germline V and J ends were trimmed by 3 bases and 8 bases, with 21 bases remaining between them. The CDR3 is made up of 16 amino acids. CDR3 region: CASSSPGALTRDEQFF. CDR3 sequence (DNA): TGTGCCAGCAGCTCGCCCGGGGCCCTAACCCGCGATGAGCAGTTCTTC.